This section outlines one T cell receptor (beta chain) sequence together with its context. In this sample, this clone turned up a few times. It has no known antigen specificity. Base-call qualities are not available, and no considerably larger clone is one nucleotide away. The entry originates in a study of beta chain features in type 1 diabetes (dated by TCRdb to the late 2010s). Context from the whole study: Mean age, gender distribution, total cell number and subset yield did not differ between patients and healthy donors. A total of over 90,000,000 sorted cells were examined across all samples, and a strong correlation was observed between cell number per subset and RNA yield. In the study, TCRB repertoires of sorted circulating CD4+ T cell subsets from recently diagnosed type 1 diabetes patients were compared with those of matched healthy donors. Regulatory and stem cell-like memory subsets were obtained from only 8 patients and roughly 8 healthy donors, while naive and central memory subsets were obtained from all 30 or so donors.

Each donor gave one peripheral blood draw, approximately 110 mL on average, collected into heparinised tubes. Naive, central memory, regulatory and stem cell-like memory CD4+ T cells were sorted on a BD FACSAria II using a panel including CD45RO, CCR7, CD25, CD127, CD95 and CD27. Every sorted population had a purity above 98%. PBMCs were isolated immediately by Lymphoprep density gradient centrifugation and stained directly without culture. Samples were stained and sorted in pairs, with one healthy donor and one patient per experiment, so that batch effects were minimized. Taken from cysteine to phenylalanine, the CDR3 has 16 residues. The sequence is cut down to CDR3 DNA, 48 bases in frame from base 1. The V and J ends are trimmed by 4 bases and 0 bases, leaving 15 bases between them. The germline V gene specifies LGHNA as CDR1 and YNFKEQ as CDR2. The High Capacity cDNA Reverse Transcription Kit was used to reverse transcribe all of the isolated RNA, meaning that expressed TCRB transcripts were what got sequenced. Deep immunoSEQ sequencing was applied to naive, central memory and regulatory T cell samples, giving an average of approximately 3.8 million total reads per sample. Sorted cells were lysed in RLT buffer, and RNA was extracted using DNase-treated RNeasy Micro or Mini kits according to cell number. To prevent cross-contamination, each cell subset was processed individually, whereas patient and healthy donor samples were processed jointly. TCRB sequences were amplified from cDNA with the immunoSEQ multiplex PCR, producing 87-bp fragments spanning the CDR3 region. Sequencing of the amplicons was performed on the Illumina HiSeq platform. On the authors' methods: Synthetic template baselines were used to correct PCR bias computationally, reads within Hamming distance 2 were collapsed, and singletons that could not be merged were discarded. By aligning reads against IMGT, V, D and J genes, CDR3 length, and insertions or deletions at six rearrangement sites were assigned. Clonotype counts were normalized to sorted cell number within each subset before computing true diversity and Gini coefficients with the tcR R package. The overlap coefficient, calculated on TCRB nucleotide sequences, was used to measure repertoire sharing. Out-of-frame TCRB sequences from naive cells were analyzed to stand in for the pre-selection repertoire. The source is immuneACCESS, and TCRdb retained only in-frame sequences with V and J called. Part of the clones is not carried over; for the studies checked, unresolved V genes explain less than half of this, and the remainder is unexplained. V and J calls and clone size are those listed in that table; D and trimming were worked out from the DNA. The sample table lists about 270,000 clones, roughly 13% of them with a count of one. 0.017% of the sample comes from the top ten.

Paper-wide results and their limitations: Sequencing cDNA rather than genomic DNA could over-represent highly expressing activated cells, although activation and CD3 levels did not differ between groups. A moderate but significant shortening of TCRB CDR3 length was observed in type 1 diabetes patients in all four CD4+ subsets. Naive, central memory and regulatory TCRB repertoires appeared more similar among patients than among healthy donors. Because the HLA sub-analyses included only small numbers of individuals, any influence of HLA type on TCRB rearrangement was left unresolved. At VDJ recombination sites, type 1 diabetes patients had fewer insertions and more deleted nucleotides, which implies abnormalities in thymic rearrangement. Shorter templates might be favored by PCR, yet because patient and control samples were amplified and corrected together, any such skew would affect both groups equally.

This receptor was obtained from a man aged 25-45 years with type 1 diabetes. Sequencing was done on a sample of naive CD4+ T cells from blood. The sample's cell subset or site label, in plain terms: true naive CD4+ T cells. The chain employs TRBV4-2 and TRBJ2-5; tentative D gene TRBD2, with 6 bases matching. CDR3 loop: CASSLGGGSYQETQYF. The nucleotides read TGTGCCAGCAGCCTTGGTGGAGGGTCGTACCAAGAGACCCAGTACTTC.